This T cell receptor beta chain was captured by sequencing in a study of cytomegalovirus exposure and HLA in healthy donors. Whole-study findings and limits: The authors confirmed in vitro that a few CMV-associated chains were specific for CMV antigens. Follow-up analysis seemed to connect common viral pathogens with several of the most significant clusters identified. TCR beta V- and J-gene trimming, according to a later analysis, was linked to a missense DCLRE1C variant. A later analysis found TCR association rates differed by HLA locus, highest for DRB1 and lowest for HLA-C.

Both 60 Vbeta primers and 13 Jbeta primers went into the PCR. Assay used: immunoSEQ multiplex PCR; TCRdb lists only in-frame clones, some missing. The sample holds about 150,000 clones, 73% seen once. With V trimmed by 5 bases and J by 4 bases, 11 bases remained unmatched. The CDR3 extends over 17 amino acids. Germline-derived CDR1 and CDR2 are MNHEY and SMNVEV (reference sequence). In regard to this clone: Its matching antigen is unknown.

This chain links TRBV27 with TRBJ2-6, with 7 nucleotides matching TRBD1. Sequencing was done on a sample of PBMCs. This sequence was found in a woman aged 18 to 35 in good health and CMV-seronegative. CDR3 DNA: TGTGCCAGCAGTCCCCGGGACAGCTCTCGCGGGGCCAACGTCCTGACTTTC. It is translated as CASSPRDSSRGANVLTF.